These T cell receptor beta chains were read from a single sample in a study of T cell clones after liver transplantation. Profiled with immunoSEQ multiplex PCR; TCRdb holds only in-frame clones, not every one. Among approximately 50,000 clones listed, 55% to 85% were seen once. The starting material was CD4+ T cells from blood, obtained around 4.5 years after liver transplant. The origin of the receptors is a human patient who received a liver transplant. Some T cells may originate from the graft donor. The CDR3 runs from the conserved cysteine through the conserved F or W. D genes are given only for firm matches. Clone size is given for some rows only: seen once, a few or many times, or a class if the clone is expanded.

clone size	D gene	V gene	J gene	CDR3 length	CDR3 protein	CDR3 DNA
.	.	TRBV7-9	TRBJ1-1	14	CASSLDLVNTEAFF	TGTGCCAGCAGCTTAGACCTCGTGAACACTGAAGCTTTCTTT
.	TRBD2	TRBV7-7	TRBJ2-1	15	CASSLDGGAFNEQFF	TGTGCTAGCAGCTTAGACGGGGGGGCATTCAATGAGCAGTTCTTC
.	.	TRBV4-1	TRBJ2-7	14	CASSQGAGAYEQYF	TGCGCCAGCAGCCAAGGGGCAGGGGCCTACGAGCAGTACTTC
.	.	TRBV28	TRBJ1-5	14	CASSLSQGNQPQHF	TGTGCCAGCAGTTTATCCCAGGGGAATCAGCCCCAGCATTTT
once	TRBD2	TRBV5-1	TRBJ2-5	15	CASSPRGGDGETQYF	TGCGCCAGCAGCCCTAGGGGAGGGGACGGAGAGACCCAGTACTTC
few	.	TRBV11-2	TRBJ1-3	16	CASSWGGLPSGNTIYF	TGTGCCAGCAGCTGGGGTGGGCTCCCCTCTGGAAACACCATATATTTT
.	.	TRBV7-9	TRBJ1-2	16	CASSHGFSDREGGYTF	TGTGCCAGCAGCCACGGATTCTCCGACCGCGAGGGTGGCTACACCTTC
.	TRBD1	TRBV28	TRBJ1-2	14	CASSLMGTGGGYTF	TGTGCCAGCAGTTTAATGGGGACAGGGGGTGGCTACACCTTC
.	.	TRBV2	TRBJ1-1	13	CASNRDLNTEAFF	TGTGCCAGCAATAGGGACTTGAACACTGAAGCTTTCTTT
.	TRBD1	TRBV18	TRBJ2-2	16	CASSPNRGLNTGELFF	TGTGCCAGCTCACCGAACAGGGGGCTGAACACCGGGGAGCTGTTTTTT
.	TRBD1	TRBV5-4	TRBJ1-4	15	CASSPDRDPNEKLFF	TGTGCCAGCAGCCCAGACAGGGATCCTAATGAAAAACTGTTTTTT
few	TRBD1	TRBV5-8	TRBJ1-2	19	CASSFLWRRGPQAAYGYTF	TGTGCCAGCAGCTTCCTTTGGCGCAGGGGGCCCCAAGCGGCATATGGCTACACCTTC
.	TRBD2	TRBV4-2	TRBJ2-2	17	CASSQDARRGGTGELFF	TGTGCCAGCAGCCAAGATGCCCGCCGGGGGGGGACCGGGGAGCTGTTTTTT
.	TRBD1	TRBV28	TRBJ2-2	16	CASSPGQGLPTGELFF	TGTGCCAGCAGTCCTGGACAGGGATTACCCACCGGGGAGCTGTTTTTT
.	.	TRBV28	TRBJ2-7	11	CASSSGVEQYF	TGTGCCAGCAGTTCTGGGGTCGAGCAGTACTTC
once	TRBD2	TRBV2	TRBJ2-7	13	CASNLLAGYEQYF	TGTGCCAGCAATCTACTAGCGGGGTATGAGCAGTACTTC
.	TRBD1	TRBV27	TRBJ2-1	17	CASSLRPGTGEGNEQFF	TGTGCCAGCAGTTTAAGACCCGGGACAGGGGAAGGGAATGAGCAGTTCTTC
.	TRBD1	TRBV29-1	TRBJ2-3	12	CSGQGSSDTQYF	TGCAGCGGACAGGGGAGTTCAGATACGCAGTATTTT
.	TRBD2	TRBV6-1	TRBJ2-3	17	CASSELPSGGAPDTQYF	TGTGCCAGCAGTGAATTGCCTAGCGGGGGGGCCCCAGATACGCAGTATTTT
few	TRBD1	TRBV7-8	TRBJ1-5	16	CASSYRLGQTNQPQHF	TGTGCCAGCAGCTACCGTTTGGGACAGACCAATCAGCCCCAGCATTTT
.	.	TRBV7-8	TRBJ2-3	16	CASSLEGWGGADTQYF	TGTGCCAGCAGCTTAGAGGGGTGGGGTGGGGCAGATACGCAGTATTTT
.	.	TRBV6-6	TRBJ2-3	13	CASRPPNGDTQYF	TGTGCCAGCAGGCCGCCCAATGGGGATACGCAGTATTTT
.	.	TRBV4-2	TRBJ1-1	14	CASSQAEGNTEAFF	TGTGCCAGCAGCCAAGCAGAGGGGAACACTGAAGCTTTCTTT
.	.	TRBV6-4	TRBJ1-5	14	CASSDVFSNQPQHF	TGTGCCAGCAGTGACGTCTTCTCCAATCAGCCCCAGCATTTT
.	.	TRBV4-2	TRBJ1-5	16	CASSQDSQGPNQPQHF	TGTGCCAGCAGCCAAGATTCCCAGGGGCCCAATCAGCCCCAGCATTTT